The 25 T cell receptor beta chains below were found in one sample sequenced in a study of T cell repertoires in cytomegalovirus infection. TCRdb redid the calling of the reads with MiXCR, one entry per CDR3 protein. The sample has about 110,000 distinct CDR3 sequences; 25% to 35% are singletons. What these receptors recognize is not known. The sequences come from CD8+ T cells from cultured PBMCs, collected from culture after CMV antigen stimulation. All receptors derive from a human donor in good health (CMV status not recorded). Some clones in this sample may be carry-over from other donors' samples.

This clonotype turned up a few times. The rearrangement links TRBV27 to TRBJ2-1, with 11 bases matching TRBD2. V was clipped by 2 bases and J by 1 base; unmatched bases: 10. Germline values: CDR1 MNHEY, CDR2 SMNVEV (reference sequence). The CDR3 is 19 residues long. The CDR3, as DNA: TGTGCCAGCAGTTTAGGGACCTTAGCGGGGGGGCCTTCCTACAATGAGCAGTTCTTC. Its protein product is CASSLGTLAGGPSYNEQFF.

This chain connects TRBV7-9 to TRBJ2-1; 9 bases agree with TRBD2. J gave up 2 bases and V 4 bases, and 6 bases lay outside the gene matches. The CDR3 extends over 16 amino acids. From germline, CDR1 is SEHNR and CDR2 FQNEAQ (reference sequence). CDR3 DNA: TGTGCCAGCAGCTGGGCTGGGACTAGCCCCTACAATGAGCAGTTCTTC. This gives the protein CASSWAGTSPYNEQFF. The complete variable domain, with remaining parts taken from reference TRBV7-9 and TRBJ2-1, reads DTGVSQNPRHKITKRGQNVTFRCDPISEHNRLYWYRQTLGQGPEFLTYFQNEAQLEKSRLLSDRFSAERPKGSFSTLEIQRTEQGDSAMYLCASSWAGTSPYNEQFFGPGTRLTVL.

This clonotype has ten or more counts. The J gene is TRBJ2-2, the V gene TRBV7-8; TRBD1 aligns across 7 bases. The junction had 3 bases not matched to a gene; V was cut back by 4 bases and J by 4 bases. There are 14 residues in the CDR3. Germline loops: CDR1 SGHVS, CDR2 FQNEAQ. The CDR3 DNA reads TGTGCCAGCAGCTGGGGACAGCCCACCGGGGAGCTGTTTTTT. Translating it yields CASSWGQPTGELFF.

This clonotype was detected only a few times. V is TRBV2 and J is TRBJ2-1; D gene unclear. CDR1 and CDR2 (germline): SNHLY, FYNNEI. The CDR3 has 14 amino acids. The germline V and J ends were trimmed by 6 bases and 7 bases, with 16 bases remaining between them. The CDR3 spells CASSDTLFPNEQFF. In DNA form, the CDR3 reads TGTGCCAGCAGCGATACACTATTCCCAAATGAGCAGTTCTTC.

In DNA, the CDR3 is TGTGCCAGCAGTGAGAGAATTCTAGCCAAAAACATTCAGTACTTC. It encodes CASSERILAKNIQYF. V is TRBV2 and J is TRBJ2-4, with D unclear. The CDR3 spans 15 residues. CDR1 and CDR2 (germline): SNHLY, FYNNEI. V was shortened by 3 bases and J by 0 bases, with 9 bases between the two germline ends.

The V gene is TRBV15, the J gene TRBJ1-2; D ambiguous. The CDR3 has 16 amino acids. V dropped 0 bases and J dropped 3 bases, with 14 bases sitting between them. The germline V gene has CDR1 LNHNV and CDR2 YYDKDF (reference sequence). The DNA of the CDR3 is TGTGCCACCAGCAGAGATTTGGTAGGGATGGACTATGGCTACACCTTC. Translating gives CATSRDLVGMDYGYTF. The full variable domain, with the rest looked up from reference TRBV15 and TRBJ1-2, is DAMVIQNPRYQVTQFGKPVTLSCSQTLNHNVMYWYQQKSSQAPKLLFHYYDKDFNNEADTPDNFQSRRPNTSFCFLDIRSPGLGDTAMYLCATSRDLVGMDYGYTFGSGTRLTVV.

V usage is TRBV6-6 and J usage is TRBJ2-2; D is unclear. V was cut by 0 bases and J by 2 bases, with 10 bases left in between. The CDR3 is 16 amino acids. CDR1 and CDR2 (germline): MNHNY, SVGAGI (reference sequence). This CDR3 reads CASSYSVRVNTGELFF. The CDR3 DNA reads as TGTGCCAGCAGTTACTCGGTTCGGGTTAACACCGGGGAGCTGTTTTTT.

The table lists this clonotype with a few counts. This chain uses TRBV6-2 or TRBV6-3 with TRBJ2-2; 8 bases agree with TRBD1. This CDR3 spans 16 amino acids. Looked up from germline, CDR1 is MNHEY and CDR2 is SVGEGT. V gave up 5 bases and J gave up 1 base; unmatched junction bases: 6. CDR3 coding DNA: TGTGCCAGCAGTCCGGGACAGGTGATGAACACCGGGGAGCTGTTTTTT. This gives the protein CASSPGQVMNTGELFF.

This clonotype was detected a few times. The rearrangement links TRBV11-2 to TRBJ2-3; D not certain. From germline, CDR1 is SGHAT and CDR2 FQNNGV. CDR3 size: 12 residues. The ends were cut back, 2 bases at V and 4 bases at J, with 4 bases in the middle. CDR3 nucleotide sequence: TGTGCCAGCAGCTTAAACGCAGATACGCAGTATTTT. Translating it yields CASSLNADTQYF.

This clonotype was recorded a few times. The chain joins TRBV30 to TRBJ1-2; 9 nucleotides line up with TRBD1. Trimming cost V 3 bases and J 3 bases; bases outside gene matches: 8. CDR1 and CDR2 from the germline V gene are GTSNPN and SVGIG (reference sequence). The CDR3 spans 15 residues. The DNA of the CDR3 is TGTGCCTGGAGCGAACCGGGACAGGGTGACTATGGCTACACCTTC. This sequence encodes CAWSEPGQGDYGYTF.

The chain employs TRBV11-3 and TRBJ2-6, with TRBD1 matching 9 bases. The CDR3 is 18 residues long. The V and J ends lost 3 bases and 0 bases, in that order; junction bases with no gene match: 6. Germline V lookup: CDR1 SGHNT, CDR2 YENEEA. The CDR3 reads CASSLTGTGNSGANVLTF. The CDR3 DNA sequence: TGTGCCAGCAGCTTGACCGGGACAGGGAACTCTGGGGCCAACGTCCTGACTTTC.

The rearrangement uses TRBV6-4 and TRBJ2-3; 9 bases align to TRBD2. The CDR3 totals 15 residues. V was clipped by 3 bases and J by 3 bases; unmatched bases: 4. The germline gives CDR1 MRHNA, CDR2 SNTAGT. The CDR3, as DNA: TGTGCCAGCAGTGATTCCAGCGGGGGGACAGATACGCAGTATTTT. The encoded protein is CASSDSSGGTDTQYF.

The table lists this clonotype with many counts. Here the CDR3 DNA reads TGTGCCAGCTCCCCGGGGGCAGGGATAGATTATGAGCAGTTCTTC. Its translation is CASSPGAGIDYEQFF. The chain recombines TRBV6-1 with TRBJ2-1; D is possibly TRBD1 or TRBD2 (6 bases each). The CDR3 has 15 amino acids. CDR1 and CDR2 from the germline V gene are MNHNS and SASEGT. Between the trimmed V and J ends, which lost 8 bases and 8 bases, there was a span of 22 bases.

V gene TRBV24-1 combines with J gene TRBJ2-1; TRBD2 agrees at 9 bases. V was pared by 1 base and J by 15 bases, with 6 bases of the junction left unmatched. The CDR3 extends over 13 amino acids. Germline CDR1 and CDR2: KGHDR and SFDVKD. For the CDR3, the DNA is TGTGCCACCAGTGATTTCGCCGGGACTAGCCTGTTCTTC. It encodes CATSDFAGTSLFF.

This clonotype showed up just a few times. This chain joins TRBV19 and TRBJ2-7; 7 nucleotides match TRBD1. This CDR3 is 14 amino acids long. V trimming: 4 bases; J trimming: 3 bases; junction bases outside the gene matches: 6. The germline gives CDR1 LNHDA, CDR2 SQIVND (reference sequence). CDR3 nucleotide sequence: TGTGCCAGTAGTAGAGAGGGGGCAGGCTACGAGCAGTACTTC. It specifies CASSREGAGYEQYF.

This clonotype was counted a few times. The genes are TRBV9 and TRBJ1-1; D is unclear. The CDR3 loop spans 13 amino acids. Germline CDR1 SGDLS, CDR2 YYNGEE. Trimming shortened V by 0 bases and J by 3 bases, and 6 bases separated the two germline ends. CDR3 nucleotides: TGTGCCAGCAGCGTAGATGGGTACACTGAAGCTTTCTTT. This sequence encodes CASSVDGYTEAFF.

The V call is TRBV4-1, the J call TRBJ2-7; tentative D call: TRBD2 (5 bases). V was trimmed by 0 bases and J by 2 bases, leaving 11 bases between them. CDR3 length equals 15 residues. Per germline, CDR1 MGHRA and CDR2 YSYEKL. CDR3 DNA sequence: TGCGCCAGCAGCCAAGATCGGGAAGAACCCTACGAGCAGTACTTC. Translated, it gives CASSQDREEPYEQYF.

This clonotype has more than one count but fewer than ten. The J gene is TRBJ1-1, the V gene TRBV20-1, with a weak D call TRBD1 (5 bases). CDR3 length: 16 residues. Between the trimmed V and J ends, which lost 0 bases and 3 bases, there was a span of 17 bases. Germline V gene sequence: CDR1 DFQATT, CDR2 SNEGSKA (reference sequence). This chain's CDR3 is CSARDWRRGTDTEAFF. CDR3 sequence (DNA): TGCAGTGCTAGAGATTGGAGAAGGGGCACGGACACTGAAGCTTTCTTT.

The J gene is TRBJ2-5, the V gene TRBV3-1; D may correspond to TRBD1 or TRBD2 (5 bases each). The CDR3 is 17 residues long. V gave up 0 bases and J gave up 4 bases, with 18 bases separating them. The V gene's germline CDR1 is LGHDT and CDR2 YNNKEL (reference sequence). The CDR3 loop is CASSQDFRWGSRETQYF. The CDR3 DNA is TGTGCCAGCAGCCAAGATTTTAGGTGGGGGTCGAGAGAGACCCAGTACTTC.

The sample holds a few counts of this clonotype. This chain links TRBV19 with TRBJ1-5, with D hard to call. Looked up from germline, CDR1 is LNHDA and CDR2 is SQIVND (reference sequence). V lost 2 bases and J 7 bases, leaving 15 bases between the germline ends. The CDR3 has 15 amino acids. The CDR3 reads CASSIWASEEQPQHF. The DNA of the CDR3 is TGTGCCAGTAGTATATGGGCCTCGGAGGAGCAGCCCCAGCATTTT.

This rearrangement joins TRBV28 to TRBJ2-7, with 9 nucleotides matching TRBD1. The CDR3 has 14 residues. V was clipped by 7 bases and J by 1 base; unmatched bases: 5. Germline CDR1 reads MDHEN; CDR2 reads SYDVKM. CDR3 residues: CASNGQGSSYEQYF. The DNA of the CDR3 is TGTGCCAGCAACGGACAGGGGTCTTCCTACGAGCAGTACTTC.

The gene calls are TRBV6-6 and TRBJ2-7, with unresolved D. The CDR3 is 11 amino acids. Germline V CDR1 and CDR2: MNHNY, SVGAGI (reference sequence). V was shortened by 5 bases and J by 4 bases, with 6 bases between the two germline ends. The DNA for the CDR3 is TGTGCCAGCAGTCCGTGGTACGAGCAGTACTTC. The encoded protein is CASSPWYEQYF.

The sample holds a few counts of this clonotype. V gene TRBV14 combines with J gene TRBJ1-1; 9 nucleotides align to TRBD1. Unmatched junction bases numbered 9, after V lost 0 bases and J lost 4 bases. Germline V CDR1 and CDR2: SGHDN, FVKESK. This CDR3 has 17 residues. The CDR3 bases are TGTGCCAGCAGCCAAGATAAGATAACAGGGGGCCCCACTGAAGCTTTCTTT. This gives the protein CASSQDKITGGPTEAFF.

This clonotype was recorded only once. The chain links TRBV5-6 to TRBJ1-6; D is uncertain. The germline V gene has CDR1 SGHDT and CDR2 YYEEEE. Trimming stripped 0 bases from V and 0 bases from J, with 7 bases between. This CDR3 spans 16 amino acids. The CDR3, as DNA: TGTGCCAGCAGCTTGGGCGCCATCTCCTATAATTCACCCCTCCACTTT. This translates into CASSLGAISYNSPLHF.

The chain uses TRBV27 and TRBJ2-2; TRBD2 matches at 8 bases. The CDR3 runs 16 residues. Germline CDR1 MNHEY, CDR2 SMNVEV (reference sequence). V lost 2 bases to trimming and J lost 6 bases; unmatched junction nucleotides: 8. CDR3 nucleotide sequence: TGTGCCAGCAGTTTAATACGGGGGGGCAGCTCCGGGGAGCTGTTTTTT. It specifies CASSLIRGGSSGELFF.